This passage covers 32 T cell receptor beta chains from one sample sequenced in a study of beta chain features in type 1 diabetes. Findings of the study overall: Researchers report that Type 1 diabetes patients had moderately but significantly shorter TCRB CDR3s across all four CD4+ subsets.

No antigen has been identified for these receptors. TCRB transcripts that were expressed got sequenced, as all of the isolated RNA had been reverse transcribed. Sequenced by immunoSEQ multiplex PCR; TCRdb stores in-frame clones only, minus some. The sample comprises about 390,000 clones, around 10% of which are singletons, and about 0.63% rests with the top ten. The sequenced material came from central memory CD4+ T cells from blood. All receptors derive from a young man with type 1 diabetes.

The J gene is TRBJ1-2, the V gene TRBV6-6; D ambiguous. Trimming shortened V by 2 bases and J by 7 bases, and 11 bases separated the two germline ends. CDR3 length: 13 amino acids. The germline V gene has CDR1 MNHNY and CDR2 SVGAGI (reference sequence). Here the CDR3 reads CASSYSALAGYTF. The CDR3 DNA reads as TGTGCCAGCAGTTACAGCGCTCTTGCTGGCTACACCTTC.

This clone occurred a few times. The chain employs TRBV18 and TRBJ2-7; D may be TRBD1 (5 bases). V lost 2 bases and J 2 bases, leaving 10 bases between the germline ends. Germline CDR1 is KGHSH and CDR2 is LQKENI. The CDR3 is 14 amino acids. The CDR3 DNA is TGTGCCAGCTCACCAGTGCAGGGCACCTACGAGCAGTACTTC. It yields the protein CASSPVQGTYEQYF.

CDR3 region: CASSRQVTSSSYEQYF. Here the CDR3 DNA reads TGTGCCAGCTCTCGACAGGTTACTTCTAGCTCCTACGAGCAGTACTTC. This chain uses TRBV6-6 with TRBJ2-7, with D possibly TRBD1 on 6 matching bases. The length of the CDR3 is 16 residues. Germline lookup yields CDR1 MNHNY and CDR2 SVGAGI (reference sequence). Trimming removed 8 bases at V and 0 bases at J, with 20 bases between.

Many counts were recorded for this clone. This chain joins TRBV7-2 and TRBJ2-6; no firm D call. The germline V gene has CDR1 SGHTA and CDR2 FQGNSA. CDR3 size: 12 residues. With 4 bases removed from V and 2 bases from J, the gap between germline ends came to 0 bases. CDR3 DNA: TGTGCCAGCAGCTCTGGGGCCAACGTCCTGACTTTC. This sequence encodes CASSSGANVLTF.

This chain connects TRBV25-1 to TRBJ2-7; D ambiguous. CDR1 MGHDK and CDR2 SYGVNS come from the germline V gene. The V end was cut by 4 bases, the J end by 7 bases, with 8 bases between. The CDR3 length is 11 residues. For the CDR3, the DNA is TGTGCCAGCAGTGCATTTCGGGAGCAGTACTTC. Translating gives CASSAFREQYF.

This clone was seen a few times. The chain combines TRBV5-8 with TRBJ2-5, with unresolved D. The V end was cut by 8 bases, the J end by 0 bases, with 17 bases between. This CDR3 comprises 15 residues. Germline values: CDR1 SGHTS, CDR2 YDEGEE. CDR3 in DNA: TGTGCCAGTCCGGCCACGCATGGGTACCAAGAGACCCAGTACTTC. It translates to CASPATHGYQETQYF.

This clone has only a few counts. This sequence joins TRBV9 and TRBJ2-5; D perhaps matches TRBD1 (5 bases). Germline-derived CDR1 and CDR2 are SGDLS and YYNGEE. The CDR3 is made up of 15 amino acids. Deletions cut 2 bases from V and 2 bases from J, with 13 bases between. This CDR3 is CASSVAWGIQETQYF. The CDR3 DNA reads TGTGCCAGCAGCGTGGCATGGGGCATACAAGAGACCCAGTACTTC.

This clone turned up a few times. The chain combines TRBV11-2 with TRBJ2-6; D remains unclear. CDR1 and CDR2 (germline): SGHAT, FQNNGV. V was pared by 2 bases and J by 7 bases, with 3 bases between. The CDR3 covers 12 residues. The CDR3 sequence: CASSLQANVLTF. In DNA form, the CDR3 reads TGTGCCAGCAGCTTACAAGCCAACGTCCTGACTTTC. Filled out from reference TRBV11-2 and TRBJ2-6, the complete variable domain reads EAGVAQSPRYKIIEKRQSVAFWCNPISGHATLYWYQQILGQGPKLLIQFQNNGVVDDSQLPKDRFSAERLKGVDSTLKIQPAKLEDSAVYLCASSLQANVLTFGAGSRLTVL.

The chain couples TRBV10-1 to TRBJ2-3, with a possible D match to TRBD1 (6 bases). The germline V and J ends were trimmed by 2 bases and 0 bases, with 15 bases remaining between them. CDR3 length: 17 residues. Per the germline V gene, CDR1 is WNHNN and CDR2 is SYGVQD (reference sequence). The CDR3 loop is CASSENQGTDSTDTQYF. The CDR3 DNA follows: TGCGCCAGCAGTGAGAATCAGGGGACCGATAGCACAGATACGCAGTATTTT.

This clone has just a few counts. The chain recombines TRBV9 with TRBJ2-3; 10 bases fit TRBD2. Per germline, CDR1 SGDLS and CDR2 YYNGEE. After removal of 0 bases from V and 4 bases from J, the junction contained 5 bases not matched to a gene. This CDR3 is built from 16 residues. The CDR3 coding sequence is TGTGCCAGCAGCGTAGCTCCTAGCGGGAGTGCAGATACGCAGTATTTT. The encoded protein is CASSVAPSGSADTQYF.

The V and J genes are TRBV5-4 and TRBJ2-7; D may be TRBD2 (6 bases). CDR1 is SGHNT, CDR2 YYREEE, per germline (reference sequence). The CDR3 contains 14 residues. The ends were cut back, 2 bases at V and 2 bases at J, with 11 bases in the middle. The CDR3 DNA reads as TGTGCCAGCAGCTTCACCGGGGGAACCTACGAGCAGTACTTC. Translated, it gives CASSFTGGTYEQYF. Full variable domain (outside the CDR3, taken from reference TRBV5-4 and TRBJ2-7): ETGVTQSPTHLIKTRGQQVTLRCSSQSGHNTVSWYQQALGQGPQFIFQYYREEENGRGNFPPRFSGLQFPNYSSELNVNALELDDSALYLCASSFTGGTYEQYFGPGTRLTVT.

In nucleotides, the CDR3 is TGTGCCAGCAAACAGGGGACCGAGCAGTACTTC. Translated, it gives CASKQGTEQYF. This chain links TRBV6-1 with TRBJ2-7; TRBD1 matches 7 bases. V shed 7 bases and J 6 bases; nucleotides not matched to a gene: 3. This CDR3 contains 11 residues. CDR1 and CDR2 (germline): MNHNS, SASEGT.

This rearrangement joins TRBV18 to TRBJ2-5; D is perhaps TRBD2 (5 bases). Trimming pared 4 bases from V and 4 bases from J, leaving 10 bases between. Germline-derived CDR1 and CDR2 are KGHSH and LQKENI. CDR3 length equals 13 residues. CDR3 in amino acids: CASSLASGETQYF. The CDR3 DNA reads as TGTGCCAGCTCACTAGCGTCAGGAGAGACCCAGTACTTC. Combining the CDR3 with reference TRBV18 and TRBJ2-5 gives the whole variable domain NAGVMQNPRHLVRRRGQEARLRCSPMKGHSHVYWYRQLPEEGLKFMVYLQKENIIDESGMPKERFSAEFPKEGPSILRIQQVVRGDSAAYFCASSLASGETQYFGPGTRLLVL.

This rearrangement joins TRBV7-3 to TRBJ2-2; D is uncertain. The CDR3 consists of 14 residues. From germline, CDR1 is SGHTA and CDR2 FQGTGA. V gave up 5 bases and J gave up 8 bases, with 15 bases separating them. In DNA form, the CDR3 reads TGTGCCAGCAGCCCCCACCCGGGTTTTGGGGAGCTGTTTTTT. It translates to CASSPHPGFGELFF.

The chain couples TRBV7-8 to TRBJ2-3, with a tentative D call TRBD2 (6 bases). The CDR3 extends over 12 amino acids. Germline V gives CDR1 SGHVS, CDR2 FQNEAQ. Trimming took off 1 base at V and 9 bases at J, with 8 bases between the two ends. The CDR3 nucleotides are TGTGCCAGCAGCTTAGTACTAGCAACGCAGTATTTT. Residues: CASSLVLATQYF.

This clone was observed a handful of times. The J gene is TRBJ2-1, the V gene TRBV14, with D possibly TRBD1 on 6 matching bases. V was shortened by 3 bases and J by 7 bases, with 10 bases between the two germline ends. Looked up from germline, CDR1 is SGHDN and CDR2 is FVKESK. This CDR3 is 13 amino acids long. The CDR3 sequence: CASSQYRANEQFF. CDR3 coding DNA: TGTGCCAGCAGCCAGTACAGGGCGAATGAGCAGTTCTTC.

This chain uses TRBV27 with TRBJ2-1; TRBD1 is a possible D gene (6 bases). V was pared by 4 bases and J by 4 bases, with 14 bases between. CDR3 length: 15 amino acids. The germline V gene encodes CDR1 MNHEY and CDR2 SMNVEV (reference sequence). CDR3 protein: CASSYGQNGYNEQFF. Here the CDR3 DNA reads TGTGCCAGCAGTTACGGACAGAATGGGTACAATGAGCAGTTCTTC.

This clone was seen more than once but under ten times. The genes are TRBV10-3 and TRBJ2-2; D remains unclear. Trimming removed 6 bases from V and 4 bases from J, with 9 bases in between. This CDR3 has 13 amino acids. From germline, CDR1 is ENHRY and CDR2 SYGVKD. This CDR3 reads CAISVTTTGELFF. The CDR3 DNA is TGTGCCATCAGCGTCACTACCACCGGGGAGCTGTTTTTT.

CDR3 sequence (DNA): TGTGCCTGGAGTGTGCGGGTCACAGATACGCAGTATTTT. This gives the protein CAWSVRVTDTQYF. V gene TRBV30 combines with J gene TRBJ2-3; possibly TRBD2 for D (5 bases). The CDR3 is 13 residues long. From germline, CDR1 is GTSNPN and CDR2 SVGIG (reference sequence). V lost 0 bases and J lost 2, with 6 bases in between.

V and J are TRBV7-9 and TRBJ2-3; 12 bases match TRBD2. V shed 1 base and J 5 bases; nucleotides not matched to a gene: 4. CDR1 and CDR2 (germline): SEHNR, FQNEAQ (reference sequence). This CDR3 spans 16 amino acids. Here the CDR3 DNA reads TGTGCCAGCAGCTTAGGACTAGCGGGAGTTAAAGATACGCAGTATTTT. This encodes CASSLGLAGVKDTQYF.

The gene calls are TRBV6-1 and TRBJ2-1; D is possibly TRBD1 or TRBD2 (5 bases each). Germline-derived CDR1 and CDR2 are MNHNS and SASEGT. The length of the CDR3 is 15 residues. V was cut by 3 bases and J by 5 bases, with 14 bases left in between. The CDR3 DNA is TGTGCCAGCAGTGATAACCAGGGACCCCACAATGAGCAGTTCTTC. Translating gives CASSDNQGPHNEQFF.

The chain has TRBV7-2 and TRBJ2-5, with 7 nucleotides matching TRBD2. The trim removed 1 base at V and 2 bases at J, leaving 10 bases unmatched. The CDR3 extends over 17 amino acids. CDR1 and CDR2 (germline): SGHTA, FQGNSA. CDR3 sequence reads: CASSLERASGQQETQYF. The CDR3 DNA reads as TGTGCCAGCAGCTTAGAACGGGCTAGCGGACAACAAGAGACCCAGTACTTC. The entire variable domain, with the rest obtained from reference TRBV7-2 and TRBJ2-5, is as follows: GAGVSQSPSNKVTEKGKDVELRCDPISGHTALYWYRQSLGQGLEFLIYFQGNSAPDKSGLPSDRFSAERTGGSVSTLTIQRTQQEDSAVYLCASSLERASGQQETQYFGPGTRLLVL.

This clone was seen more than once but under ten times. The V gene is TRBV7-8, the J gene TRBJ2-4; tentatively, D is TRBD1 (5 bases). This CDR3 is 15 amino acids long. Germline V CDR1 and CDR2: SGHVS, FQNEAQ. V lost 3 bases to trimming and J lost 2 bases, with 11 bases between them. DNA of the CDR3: TGTGCCAGCAGCTTCCAACCAGGGACCAAAAACATTCAGTACTTC. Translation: CASSFQPGTKNIQYF.

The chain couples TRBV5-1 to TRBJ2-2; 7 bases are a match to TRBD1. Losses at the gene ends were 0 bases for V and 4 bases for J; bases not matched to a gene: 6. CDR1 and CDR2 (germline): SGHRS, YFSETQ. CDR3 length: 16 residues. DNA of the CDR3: TGCGCCAGCAGCTTGGTGTTTAGACAGGGCACCGGGGAGCTGTTTTTT. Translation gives CASSLVFRQGTGELFF.

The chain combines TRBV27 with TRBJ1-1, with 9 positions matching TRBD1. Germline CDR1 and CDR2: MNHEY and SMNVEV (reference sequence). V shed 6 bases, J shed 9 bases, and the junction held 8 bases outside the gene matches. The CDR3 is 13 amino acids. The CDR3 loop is CASRGTGRPKAFF. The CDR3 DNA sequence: TGTGCCAGCAGGGGGACAGGGAGGCCGAAAGCTTTCTTT.

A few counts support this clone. CDR3 protein: CASSEFGEQYF. The CDR3 DNA is TGTGCCAGCAGTGAATTTGGAGAGCAGTACTTC. The chain couples TRBV2 to TRBJ2-7; D gene ambiguous. The V end lost 2 bases, the J end lost 7 bases, and 6 bases lay between the germline ends. This CDR3 spans 11 amino acids. Per the germline V gene, CDR1 is SNHLY and CDR2 is FYNNEI.

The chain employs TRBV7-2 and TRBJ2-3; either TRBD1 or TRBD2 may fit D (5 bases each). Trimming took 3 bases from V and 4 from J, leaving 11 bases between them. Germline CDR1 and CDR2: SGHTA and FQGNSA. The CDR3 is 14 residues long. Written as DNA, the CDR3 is TGTGCCAGCAGCTTTCTCCGGGACCCAGATACGCAGTATTTT. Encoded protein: CASSFLRDPDTQYF.

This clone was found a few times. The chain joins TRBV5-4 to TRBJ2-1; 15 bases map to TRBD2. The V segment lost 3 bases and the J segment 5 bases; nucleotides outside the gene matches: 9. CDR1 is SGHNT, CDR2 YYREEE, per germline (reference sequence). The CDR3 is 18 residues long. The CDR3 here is CASSSGGTSGRSNNEQFF. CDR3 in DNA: TGTGCCAGCAGCTCCGGGGGGACTAGCGGGAGGTCCAACAATGAGCAGTTCTTC.

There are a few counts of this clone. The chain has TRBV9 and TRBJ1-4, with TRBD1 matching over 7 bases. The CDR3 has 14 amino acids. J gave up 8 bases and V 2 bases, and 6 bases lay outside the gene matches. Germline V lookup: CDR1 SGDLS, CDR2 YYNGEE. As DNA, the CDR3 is TGTGCCAGCAGCGTGACAGGGAGGTTAGAAAAACTGTTTTTT. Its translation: CASSVTGRLEKLFF.

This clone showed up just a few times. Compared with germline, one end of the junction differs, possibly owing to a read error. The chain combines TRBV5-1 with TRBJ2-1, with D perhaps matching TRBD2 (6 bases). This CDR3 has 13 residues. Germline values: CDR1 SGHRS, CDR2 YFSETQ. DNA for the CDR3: TGCGCCAGCAGCCAAGATCGTTCGGGAGCCTGCATCTTC. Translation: CASSQDRSGACIF. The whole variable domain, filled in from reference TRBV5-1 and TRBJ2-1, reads KAGVTQTPRYLIKTRGQQVTLSCSPISGHRSVSWYQQTPGQGLQFLFEYFSETQRNKGNFPGRFSGRQFSNSRSEMNVSTLELGDSALYLCASSQDRSGACIFGPGTRLTVL.

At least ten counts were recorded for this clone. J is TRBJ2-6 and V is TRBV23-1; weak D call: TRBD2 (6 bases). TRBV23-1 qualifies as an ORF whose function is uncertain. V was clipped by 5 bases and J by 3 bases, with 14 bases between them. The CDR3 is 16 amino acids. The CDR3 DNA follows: TGCGCCAGCAGTGAAATCAGGGAGGATGGGGCCAACGTCCTGACTTTC. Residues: CASSEIREDGANVLTF.

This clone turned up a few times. CDR3 in amino acids: CASGFSGTDTQYF. The CDR3 DNA is TGTGCTAGTGGTTTTTCAGGCACAGATACGCAGTATTTT. The chain employs TRBV12-5 and TRBJ2-3, with D unresolved. V gave up 3 bases and J gave up 1 base, with 5 bases separating them. CDR1 is LGHNT, CDR2 FRNRAP, per germline. The CDR3 has 13 amino acids.